Presented here are 23 T cell receptor beta chains from one specimen sequenced in a study of T cell responses to AZD1222 COVID-19 vaccine. Repertoires were generated with immunoSEQ multiplex PCR, while TCRdb's copy carries only in-frame clones and drops some. The table has 100,000 to 150,000 clones, just over 90% seen once. The starting material was peripheral blood, obtained 28 days after the second AZD1222 dose. All receptors derive from an adult who received the AZD1222 COVID-19 vaccine.

This rearrangement joins TRBV7-8 to TRBJ1-2; 10 bases map to TRBD1. Germline trimming cut 5 bases from V and 2 bases from J; bases unmatched to any gene: 8. This CDR3 has 16 residues. The germline V gene encodes CDR1 SGHVS and CDR2 FQNEAQ. CDR3 DNA sequence: TGTGCCAGCAGCACACGGGACAGGGGAGCGAACTATGGCTACACCTTC. Translation: CASSTRDRGANYGYTF.

The chain uses TRBV6-4 and TRBJ1-1; unclear D gene. V lost 3 bases, J lost 1 base, and 6 bases lay in between. The CDR3 sequence is 13 residues long. Germline V lookup: CDR1 MRHNA, CDR2 SNTAGT. CDR3 nucleotides: TGTGCCAGCAGTGAAGAAGAGAACACTGAAGCTTTCTTT. It translates to CASSEEENTEAFF.

The chain uses TRBV27 and TRBJ1-2; weak D call: TRBD1 (6 bases). The CDR3 sequence is 17 residues long. Trimming cost V 6 bases and J 0 bases, with 20 bases left between them. Germline CDR1 MNHEY, CDR2 SMNVEV (reference sequence). Here the CDR3 reads CASRAIGPRGANYGYTF. The CDR3 DNA reads as TGTGCCAGCAGAGCCATAGGGCCCAGGGGAGCTAACTATGGCTACACCTTC.

The V call is TRBV2, the J call TRBJ1-6, with 7 bases identical to TRBD1. This CDR3 is built from 17 residues. The junction had 17 bases not matched to a gene; V was cut back by 6 bases and J by 9 bases. Germline V gene sequence: CDR1 SNHLY, CDR2 FYNNEI. Here the CDR3 DNA reads TGTGCCAGCAGCCCCCCCAGGGGGGGCCTGGGTGGTTCACCCCTCCACTTT. As protein: CASSPPRGGLGGSPLHF.

The chain couples TRBV6-5 to TRBJ1-2; D is unclear. The CDR3 length is 13 residues. CDR1 and CDR2 (germline): MNHEY, SVGAGI. The ends were cut back, 2 bases at V and 8 bases at J, with 12 bases in the middle. The CDR3 DNA follows: TGTGCCAGCAGTTACGTTTCATCTGTCGGCTACACCTTC. Its protein is CASSYVSSVGYTF.

The chain couples TRBV27 to TRBJ2-5; 8 nucleotides agree with TRBD2. Per germline, CDR1 MNHEY and CDR2 SMNVEV (reference sequence). This CDR3 has 14 amino acids. With V trimmed by 3 bases and J by 5 bases, 5 bases remained unmatched. The CDR3 sequence is CASSFGTRGETQYF. The DNA of the CDR3 is TGTGCCAGCAGTTTTGGGACTAGGGGGGAGACCCAGTACTTC.

The genes are TRBV7-9 and TRBJ2-7; D perhaps matches TRBD1 (5 bases). Between the trimmed V and J ends, which lost 0 bases and 3 bases, there was a span of 9 bases. The CDR3 extends over 14 amino acids. The V gene's germline CDR1 is SEHNR and CDR2 FQNEAQ (reference sequence). The CDR3 sequence is CASSLAGLNYEQYF. The DNA for the CDR3 is TGTGCCAGCAGCTTAGCGGGGCTAAACTACGAGCAGTACTTC.

The V gene is TRBV6-5, the J gene TRBJ2-1; 9 nucleotides line up with TRBD2. The length of the CDR3 is 15 residues. CDR1 and CDR2 (germline): MNHEY, SVGAGI. After removal of 7 bases from V and 4 bases from J, the junction contained 8 bases not matched to a gene. This CDR3 reads CASNPTSGLYNEQFF. The CDR3 DNA is TGTGCCAGCAATCCGACTAGCGGCTTGTACAATGAGCAGTTCTTC.

The chain joins TRBV5-1 to TRBJ2-2; 10 bases map to TRBD2. Germline CDR1 and CDR2: SGHRS and YFSETQ. After removal of 4 bases from V and 10 bases from J, the junction contained 10 bases not matched to a gene. CDR3 size: 15 residues. Here the CDR3 DNA reads TGCGCCAGCAGCGCCGCCGGGACTAGCGCGGAGGAGCTGTTTTTT. The encoded protein is CASSAAGTSAEELFF.

Remarks on this clone: The junction departs from the called germline gene at one end, perhaps through a read error. The CDR3 DNA follows: TGTGCTAGCAGCCTAGGACAGGGTAGTTCCTACGAGCAGTACTTC. Translation gives CASSLGQGSSYEQYF. This chain joins TRBV7-7 and TRBJ2-7, with 8 bases lining up with TRBD1. The CDR3 covers 15 residues. Germline-derived CDR1 and CDR2 are SSHAT and FNYEAQ (reference sequence).

The genes are TRBV19 and TRBJ2-2; D possibly corresponds to TRBD1 (6 bases). The germline CDR1 and CDR2 sequences are LNHDA and SQIVND (reference sequence). CDR3 length: 15 residues. The V gene lost 6 bases and the J gene lost 2 bases, with 13 bases spanning the gap. The CDR3 region is CASRGAVINTGELFF. CDR3 nucleotide sequence: TGTGCCAGTAGGGGGGCGGTTATAAACACCGGGGAGCTGTTTTTT. Variable domain in full (rest from reference TRBV19 and TRBJ2-2): DGGITQSPKYLFRKEGQNVTLSCEQNLNHDAMYWYRQDPGQGLRLIYYSQIVNDFQKGDIAEGYSVSREKKESFPLTVTSAQKNPTAFYLCASRGAVINTGELFFGEGSRLTVL.

The V gene is TRBV9, the J gene TRBJ1-1; perhaps TRBD1 as D (6 bases). The CDR3 length is 14 residues. The germline V and J ends were trimmed by 0 bases and 8 bases, with 14 bases remaining between them. The germline V gene encodes CDR1 SGDLS and CDR2 YYNGEE. CDR3 in amino acids: CASSVGGGAREAFF. In nucleotides, the CDR3 is TGTGCCAGCAGCGTAGGAGGGGGGGCGAGGGAAGCTTTCTTT. Based on the CDR3 plus reference TRBV9 and TRBJ1-1, the full variable domain is DSGVTQTPKHLITATGQRVTLRCSPRSGDLSVYWYQQSLDQGLQFLIQYYNGEERAKGNILERFSAQQFPDLHSELNLSSLELGDSALYFCASSVGGGAREAFFGQGTRLTVV.

V gene TRBV12-5 combines with J gene TRBJ1-1, with D hard to call. Germline-derived CDR1 and CDR2 are LGHNT and FRNRAP. CDR3 length equals 16 residues. Trimming cost V 5 bases and J 4 bases, with 20 bases left between them. CDR3 sequence (DNA): TGTGCTAGTGGTCCCCCGCGGCGACCCTGGGGCACTGAAGCTTTCTTT. This gives the protein CASGPPRRPWGTEAFF.

This clone was seen once. This chain connects TRBV7-3 to TRBJ2-1, with 9 bases aligning to TRBD2. Germline assignment: CDR1 SGHTA and CDR2 FQGTGA. The V gene end was trimmed by 5 bases and the J gene end by 8 bases; junction bases not matched to a gene: 10. This CDR3 region has 15 residues. The CDR3 protein is CASSPSGTSSYEQFF. CDR3 DNA: TGTGCCAGCAGCCCAAGCGGGACTAGCAGCTATGAGCAGTTCTTC.

The J gene is TRBJ1-1, the V gene TRBV15; D gene uncertain. Germline V gene sequence: CDR1 LNHNV, CDR2 YYDKDF (reference sequence). Trimming stripped 0 bases from V and 4 bases from J, with 6 bases between. CDR3 size: 13 residues. CDR3 coding DNA: TGTGCCACCAGCAGAGATCCCGGCACTGAAGCTTTCTTT. It specifies CATSRDPGTEAFF.

The V gene is TRBV19, the J gene TRBJ2-3; a possible D gene is TRBD2 (6 bases). The germline gives CDR1 LNHDA, CDR2 SQIVND (reference sequence). This CDR3 comprises 14 residues. V lost 7 bases to trimming and J lost 6 bases, with 17 bases between them. CDR3 DNA sequence: TGTGCCAGTACCCCCGGGACTGCGCGGGATACGCAGTATTTT. Residues: CASTPGTARDTQYF.

The chain carries TRBV20-1 and TRBJ2-5; D ambiguous. The V gene lost 3 bases and the J gene lost 2 bases, with 7 bases spanning the gap. Germline CDR1 DFQATT, CDR2 SNEGSKA (reference sequence). This CDR3 has 12 amino acids. This CDR3 is CSASNRQETQYF. CDR3 in DNA: TGCAGTGCTAGTAATCGTCAAGAGACCCAGTACTTC.

V and J are TRBV29-1 and TRBJ1-2, with 9 positions matching TRBD1. CDR1 and CDR2 from the germline V gene are SQVTM and ANQGSEA. This CDR3 region has 13 residues. The ends lost 6 bases at V and 3 bases at J; junction bases unmatched: 5. The CDR3 is CSVGQGKDYGYTF. The CDR3 DNA reads as TGCAGCGTGGGACAGGGAAAAGACTATGGCTACACCTTC.

V is TRBV18 and J is TRBJ1-2; 8 bases match TRBD1. The germline V gene encodes CDR1 KGHSH and CDR2 LQKENI. This CDR3 contains 16 residues. J gave up 1 base and V 3 bases, and 7 bases lay outside the gene matches. The CDR3 coding sequence is TGTGCCAGCTCACCCGGGGACAGGCGACTTAACTATGGCTACACCTTC. Protein product: CASSPGDRRLNYGYTF.

This chain links TRBV6-6 with TRBJ2-7; 9 bases match TRBD1. V trimming: 5 bases; J trimming: 3 bases; junction bases outside the gene matches: 5. CDR3 length: 14 amino acids. Germline loops: CDR1 MNHNY, CDR2 SVGAGI (reference sequence). The DNA of the CDR3 is TGTGCCAGCAGTGGGGGGGACAGGGTCTACGAGCAGTACTTC. Its protein product is CASSGGDRVYEQYF.

The gene calls are TRBV6-4 and TRBJ1-2, with 9 bases fitting TRBD1. Germline V gene sequence: CDR1 MRHNA, CDR2 SNTAGT. The junction had 12 bases not matched to a gene; V was cut back by 6 bases and J by 4 bases. CDR3 length: 16 amino acids. The CDR3 reads CASSPKGDREPYGYTF. The DNA for the CDR3 is TGTGCCAGCAGCCCAAAGGGGGACAGGGAGCCCTATGGCTACACCTTC.

V is TRBV6-2 or TRBV6-3 and J is TRBJ2-1; D uncertain. The V end was cut by 5 bases, the J end by 6 bases, with 11 bases between. Germline V lookup: CDR1 MNHEY, CDR2 SVGEGT. This CDR3 is built from 13 residues. CDR3 coding DNA: TGTGCCAGCAGTCCCCCCCGGCCCAATGAGCAGTTCTTC. It encodes CASSPPRPNEQFF.

CDR3 region: CASRAYSGELFF. DNA of the CDR3: TGTGCCAGCAGAGCGTACTCCGGGGAGCTGTTTTTT. This chain links TRBV2 with TRBJ2-2; unclear D gene. Germline lookup yields CDR1 SNHLY and CDR2 FYNNEI. Trimming removed 6 bases at V and 6 bases at J, with 8 bases between. The CDR3 sequence is 12 residues long.